The 3 T cell receptor beta chains below all came from one sample that was sequenced in a study of graft-versus-host responses after intestinal transplantation. Their specific antigens are unknown. Here immunoSEQ multiplex PCR was the method, and the copy in TCRdb shows in-frame clones only, minus some. The data hold about 110,000 clones, with just over 90% observed a single time. This specimen was unstimulated CD4+ T cells sorted from spleen or lymph node cells, taken before transplant. These receptor sequences come from a human donor who was the organ donor for an intestinal transplant.

The rearrangement joins TRBV6-1 to TRBJ2-4; no definite D call. CDR1 and CDR2 (germline): MNHNS, SASEGT. CDR3 size: 14 residues. Trimming pared 1 base from V and 7 bases from J, leaving 11 bases between. CDR3 residues: CASSEVRGYNIQYF. The CDR3 coding sequence is TGTGCCAGCAGTGAAGTCCGCGGATACAACATTCAGTACTTC.

The chain combines TRBV19 with TRBJ2-5, with D perhaps TRBD2 (5 bases). From germline, CDR1 is LNHDA and CDR2 SQIVND (reference sequence). V was cut by 0 bases and J by 2 bases, with 19 bases left in between. The CDR3 runs to 18 residues. CDR3 sequence: CASSIDLGVGSPQETQYF. CDR3 nucleotide sequence: TGTGCCAGTAGTATAGATTTGGGAGTGGGGTCACCACAAGAGACCCAGTACTTC.

The CDR3 nucleotides are TGTGCCAGTCTACAGGGAGGGAGCACAGATACGCAGTATTTT. It encodes CASLQGGSTDTQYF. The chain carries TRBV28 and TRBJ2-3, with D perhaps TRBD2 (7 bases). Germline V gene sequence: CDR1 MDHEN, CDR2 SYDVKM. The CDR3 is made up of 14 amino acids. V lost 9 bases and J lost 0, with 13 bases in between. The whole variable domain, filled in from reference TRBV28 and TRBJ2-3, reads DVKVTQSSRYLVKRTGEKVFLECVQDMDHENMFWYRQDPGLGLRLIYFSYDVKMKEKGDIPEGYSVSREKKERFSLILESASTNQTSMYLCASLQGGSTDTQYFGPGTRLTVL.